This entry lists 18 T cell receptor beta chains sequenced from one sample in a study of blood T cell repertoires in COVID-19. Generated by immunoSEQ multiplex PCR, the TCRdb table keeps only in-frame clones and is missing some. The sample shows 35,000 to 40,000 clones, about 80% of them seen only once. Sequenced sample: peripheral blood. These receptors were obtained from a man older than 75 with active or convalescent COVID-19.

This clone was counted a few times. The chain recombines TRBV2 with TRBJ2-3; 7 bases are shared with TRBD1. The CDR3 is made up of 14 amino acids. From germline, CDR1 is SNHLY and CDR2 FYNNEI. The V gene end was trimmed by 7 bases and the J gene end by 2 bases; junction bases not matched to a gene: 6. This CDR3 is CASNPGQTTDTQYF. The DNA for the CDR3 is TGTGCCAGCAACCCGGGACAGACCACAGATACGCAGTATTTT.

The chain joins TRBV7-2 to TRBJ2-7, with 13 bases lining up with TRBD2. Looked up from germline, CDR1 is SGHTA and CDR2 is FQGNSA. V trimming: 4 bases; J trimming: 5 bases; junction bases outside the gene matches: 8. This CDR3 comprises 16 residues. The CDR3 DNA reads as TGTGCCAGCAGCTCGTGGACTAGCGGGAGCCATAACGAGCAGTACTTC. This gives the protein CASSSWTSGSHNEQYF.

V gene TRBV5-1 combines with J gene TRBJ2-7, with a tentative D call TRBD1 (6 bases). CDR3 size: 12 residues. Germline CDR1 reads SGHRS; CDR2 reads YFSETQ. Trimming took off 5 bases at V and 3 bases at J, with 9 bases between the two ends. CDR3 sequence: CASRSDSYEQYF. CDR3 bases: TGCGCCAGCAGGTCGGACAGCTACGAGCAGTACTTC.

The gene calls are TRBV5-4 and TRBJ1-2, with 9 bases aligning to TRBD1. This CDR3 comprises 15 residues. Germline V gene lookup returns CDR1 SGHNT and CDR2 YYREEE (reference sequence). Losses at the gene ends were 4 bases for V and 7 bases for J; bases not matched to a gene: 11. As DNA, the CDR3 is TGTGCCAGCAGCCTCGGCACAGGGGGCGGTTTTGGCTACACCTTC. Protein: CASSLGTGGGFGYTF.

This clone came up a few times. Here the CDR3 DNA reads TGTGCCAGCAGTTTGCCGGGGGGACTTTCACCCCTCCACTTT. The encoded protein is CASSLPGGLSPLHF. The chain combines TRBV28 with TRBJ1-6; D might be TRBD1 (5 bases). Germline V gene sequence: CDR1 MDHEN, CDR2 SYDVKM. The CDR3 length is 14 residues. Deletions cut 3 bases from V and 9 bases from J, with 12 bases between.

This chain uses TRBV6-1 with TRBJ2-5, with D possibly matching TRBD1 (5 bases). The CDR3 covers 13 residues. Germline-derived CDR1 and CDR2 are MNHNS and SASEGT. V was pared by 3 bases and J by 4 bases, with 9 bases between. CDR3 bases: TGTGCCAGCAGTGACCACAGGAGAGAGACCCAGTACTTC. It yields the protein CASSDHRRETQYF.

The V gene is TRBV9, the J gene TRBJ1-1; TRBD1 aligns across 7 bases. The CDR3 totals 16 residues. Trimming took 4 bases from V and 0 from J; bases not matched to a gene: 9. CDR1 and CDR2 (germline): SGDLS, YYNGEE. CDR3 DNA sequence: TGTGCCAGCAGCTCCCCTCAGGGGGGATTGAACACTGAAGCTTTCTTT. Its translation: CASSSPQGGLNTEAFF.

The DNA for the CDR3 is TGTGCCAGCAGTGGACTAGCGGGGGTAGAAACCGGGGAGCTGTTTTTT. It yields the protein CASSGLAGVETGELFF. The chain carries TRBV27 and TRBJ2-2, with TRBD2 matching over 13 bases. The V and J ends lost 5 bases and 5 bases, in that order; junction bases with no gene match: 5. This CDR3 region has 16 residues. Per germline, CDR1 MNHEY and CDR2 SMNVEV (reference sequence).

This clone was recorded once. The chain has TRBV20-1 and TRBJ2-7; TRBD1 aligns across 12 bases. CDR1 and CDR2 (germline): DFQATT, SNEGSKA (reference sequence). Trimming cost V 3 bases and J 7 bases; bases outside gene matches: 7. This CDR3 has 14 amino acids. DNA of the CDR3: TGCAGTGCTAGTTCGGGACAGGGGGCGTTTGAGCAGTACTTC. Encoded protein: CSASSGQGAFEQYF.

The chain joins TRBV6-6 to TRBJ1-5, with a possible D match to TRBD1 (5 bases). Per germline, CDR1 MNHNY and CDR2 SVGAGI (reference sequence). Trimming took off 5 bases at V and 2 bases at J, with 19 bases between the two ends. This CDR3 contains 17 residues. The CDR3 reads CASSQTRGGAGNQPQHF. CDR3 coding DNA: TGTGCCAGCAGTCAAACGAGGGGAGGGGCGGGCAATCAGCCCCAGCATTTT.

This sequence joins TRBV3-1 (or the pseudogene TRBV3-2) and TRBJ2-1; D gene unclear. Trimming left V 4 bases short and J 5 bases short, with 6 bases between. Looked up from germline, CDR1 is LGHDT and CDR2 is YNNKEL (reference sequence). CDR3 length: 12 residues. The CDR3 DNA follows: TGTGCCAGCAGCCGCGGAGACAATGAGCAGTTCTTC. Translation gives CASSRGDNEQFF.

This chain joins TRBV2 and TRBJ2-1; TRBD2 matches at 7 bases. V shed 10 bases, J shed 9 bases, and the junction held 12 bases outside the gene matches. Germline V gene sequence: CDR1 SNHLY, CDR2 FYNNEI. CDR3 length equals 13 residues. The CDR3 region has the DNA TGTGCCACCACCCCGGGAGGCGGTGCTGAGCAGTTCTTC. Protein sequence: CATTPGGGAEQFF.

The CDR3 bases are TGTGCCAGTAAAAACGGGGCCCTAGCGATTAAGGGAGCTTTCTTT. As protein: CASKNGALAIKGAFF. V gene TRBV19 combines with J gene TRBJ1-1; the D gene is possibly TRBD1 (5 bases). The CDR3 is 15 amino acids. Germline CDR1 and CDR2: LNHDA and SQIVND (reference sequence). V was trimmed by 7 bases and J by 10 bases, leaving 25 bases between them.

This clone was counted a few times. The chain employs TRBV7-2 and TRBJ2-7; TRBD2 matches 15 bases. The V and J ends lost 0 bases and 0 bases, in that order; junction bases with no gene match: 6. The germline V gene has CDR1 SGHTA and CDR2 FQGNSA. The CDR3 is 19 amino acids. The CDR3 reads CASSLARRTSGGASYEQYF. The CDR3 nucleotides read TGTGCCAGCAGCTTAGCGCGGAGGACTAGCGGGGGGGCCTCCTACGAGCAGTACTTC.

This chain connects TRBV11-2 to TRBJ2-6, with D perhaps TRBD2 (5 bases). Trimming removed 4 bases at V and 3 bases at J, with 13 bases between. The germline gives CDR1 SGHAT, CDR2 FQNNGV. This CDR3 comprises 16 residues. The CDR3 reads CASSWIRGSGANVLTF. DNA for the CDR3: TGTGCCAGCAGCTGGATCCGGGGAAGTGGGGCCAACGTCCTGACTTTC.

The chain recombines TRBV7-3 with TRBJ2-5; 11 bases are a match to TRBD2. J was trimmed by 5 bases and V by 5 bases; bases with no gene match: 7. This CDR3 region has 15 residues. Germline CDR1 reads SGHTA; CDR2 reads FQGTGA. The CDR3, as DNA: TGTGCCAGCAGCCTCATAGCGGGGGGGCTGGAGACCCAGTACTTC. It specifies CASSLIAGGLETQYF.

J is TRBJ2-7 and V is TRBV20-1, with 7 bases aligning to TRBD1. V was pared by 3 bases and J by 3 bases, with 5 bases of the junction left unmatched. There are 13 residues in the CDR3. Germline CDR1 is DFQATT and CDR2 is SNEGSKA (reference sequence). In DNA form, the CDR3 reads TGCAGTGCTAGTCCCGGACAGGTCTACGAGCAGTACTTC. Translating it yields CSASPGQVYEQYF.

The rearrangement uses TRBV7-6 and TRBJ2-7, with TRBD2 matching 7 bases. Germline CDR1 SGHVS, CDR2 FNYEAQ. J lost 2 bases, V lost 5 bases, and 6 bases had no gene match. There are 14 residues in the CDR3. CDR3 sequence (DNA): TGTGCCAGCAGCCAAGCGGGGACTGCCTACGAGCAGTACTTC. Its protein is CASSQAGTAYEQYF. Combining the CDR3 with reference TRBV7-6 and TRBJ2-7 gives the whole variable domain GAGVSQSPRYKVTKRGQDVALRCDPISGHVSLYWYRQALGQGPEFLTYFNYEAQQDKSGLPNDRFSAERPEGSISTLTIQRTEQRDSAMYRCASSQAGTAYEQYFGPGTRLTVT.